A selection of T cell receptor beta chains follows, all from one sample in a study of shared clonotypes between healthy human individuals. Clones were read by immunoSEQ multiplex PCR, and TCRdb kept only the in-frame ones, dropping some. The sample contains under 2.5 million clones, roughly 90% of which appear only once. The source material was naive CD4+ T cells from PBMCs. The receptor source for this set is a man between 18 and 35 years old in good health. Some clones in this sample may be carry-over from other donors' samples. Both conserved end residues are part of each CDR3. D genes are given only for firm matches. Clone size, where shown, is once, few, many, or a class for clones that have expanded.

j_call d_call cdr3_length clone_size v_call cdr3_aa cdr3_nt
TRBJ1-1 - 13 - TRBV9 CASAPRVGVVAFF TGTGCCAGCGCGCCGAGAGTGGGGGTGGTAGCTTTCTTT
TRBJ2-1 TRBD2 18 - TRBV4-3 CASSRSPGTSGSGDEQFF TGCGCCAGCAGCCGATCGCCCGGGACTAGCGGGAGTGGGGATGAGCAGTTCTTC
TRBJ2-1 - 13 - TRBV7-2 CASSSGPNNEQFF TGTGCCAGCAGCTCCGGACCCAACAATGAGCAGTTCTTC
TRBJ1-4 TRBD1 14 - TRBV7-2 CASSKGTGGEKLFF TGTGCCAGCAGCAAGGGGACAGGGGGAGAAAAACTGTTTTTT
TRBJ1-5 TRBD1 14 - TRBV4-3 CASSQDDRGQPQHF TGCGCCAGCAGCCAAGATGACAGGGGCCAGCCCCAGCATTTT
TRBJ1-6 TRBD1 14 - TRBV27 CASSLDRGNSPLHF TGTGCCAGCAGTTTAGACAGGGGTAATTCACCCCTCCACTTT
TRBJ2-1 TRBD2 13 - TRBV18 CASRLSSGSEQFF TGTGCCAGCCGCCTCTCTAGCGGGAGTGAGCAGTTCTTC
TRBJ1-3 TRBD1 17 - TRBV4-3 CASSQDWTGGLGNTIYF TGCGCCAGCAGCCAAGATTGGACAGGGGGGCTTGGAAACACCATATATTTT
TRBJ1-3 - 13 - TRBV18 CASLQGSGNTIYF TGTGCCAGCTTACAGGGTTCCGGAAACACCATATATTTT
TRBJ2-1 TRBD2 14 - TRBV29-1 CSALTSGIVNEQFF TGCAGCGCCCTGACTAGCGGGATCGTCAATGAGCAGTTCTTC
TRBJ2-5 - 14 - TRBV5-1 CASSLGRSQETQYF TGCGCCAGCAGCTTGGGGCGGAGCCAAGAGACCCAGTACTTC
TRBJ2-4 - 14 - TRBV13 CASSFSGSLDIQYF TGTGCCAGCAGCTTCTCCGGCAGCCTTGACATTCAGTACTTC
TRBJ2-5 - 14 - TRBV7-3 CASSLEGFQETQYF TGTGCCAGCAGCTTGGAGGGGTTCCAAGAGACCCAGTACTTC
TRBJ1-4 - 16 - TRBV7-8 CASTPGRFGTNEKLFF TGTGCCAGCACCCCGGGGAGGTTTGGGACTAATGAAAAACTGTTTTTT
TRBJ1-1 - 11 - TRBV30 CAWNVGTEAFF TGTGCCTGGAACGTCGGGACTGAAGCTTTCTTT
TRBJ2-1 TRBD2 17 once TRBV2 CASSRKRRGGPYNEQFF TGTGCCAGCAGTCGCAAGCGACGGGGGGGTCCCTACAATGAGCAGTTCTTC
TRBJ2-7 - 15 - TRBV28 CASSFPHSGTYEQYF TGTGCCAGCAGTTTCCCCCACTCCGGGACTTACGAGCAGTACTTC
TRBJ2-1 - 13 - TRBV6-1 CASTLLGWGEQFF TGTGCCAGCACCCTGTTGGGGTGGGGCGAGCAGTTCTTC
TRBJ2-7 TRBD1 21 - TRBV7-8 CASSSRRLYVAAGGQSYEQYF TGTGCCAGCAGCTCCCGCCGTCTGTACGTAGCGGCAGGGGGCCAATCCTACGAGCAGTACTTC
TRBJ1-2 - 14 - TRBV6-5 CASRPDGSQGGYTF TGTGCCAGCAGGCCCGACGGGTCGCAGGGTGGCTACACCTTC
TRBJ2-7 TRBD2 15 - TRBV7-3 CASSLLAGGSYEQYF TGTGCCAGCAGCTTACTAGCGGGAGGCTCCTACGAGCAGTACTTC
TRBJ2-7 - 14 - TRBV7-2 CAPPLLRGAYEQYF TGTGCGCCACCCCTACTTCGCGGGGCCTACGAGCAGTACTTC
TRBJ2-3 TRBD2 16 - TRBV10-1 CASSDRGRSSTDTQYF TGCGCCAGCAGTGACCGCGGGAGAAGTTCTACGGATACGCAGTATTTT
TRBJ2-2 - 16 - TRBV5-1 CASSLVNGVLPGELFF TGCGCCAGCAGCTTGGTGAATGGGGTTTTGCCCGGGGAGCTGTTTTTT
TRBJ1-1 - 11 few TRBV20-1 CSARVGTEAFF TGCAGTGCTAGAGTCGGCACTGAAGCTTTCTTT
TRBJ2-5 - 16 - TRBV9 CASSQRSGRSQETQYF TGTGCCAGCAGCCAGAGATCCGGAAGATCTCAAGAGACCCAGTACTTC
TRBJ1-3 - 17 - TRBV28 CASSFLVRGSSGNTIYF TGTGCCAGCAGTTTTTTAGTTCGGGGGTCATCTGGAAACACCATATATTTT
TRBJ1-3 - 15 - TRBV9 CASSVGSDSGNTIYF TGTGCCAGCAGCGTAGGGTCCGACTCTGGAAACACCATATATTTT
TRBJ1-6 - 15 - TRBV4-1 CASSQDGGGNSPLHF TGCGCCAGCAGCCAAGATGGGGGCGGTAATTCACCCCTCCACTTT
TRBJ1-4 TRBD1 15 - TRBV5-1 CASSYTDRGREKLFF TGCGCCAGCAGCTACACAGACAGGGGGCGGGAAAAACTGTTTTTT
TRBJ1-1 TRBD1 11 - TRBV29-1 CSARQGLEAFF TGCAGCGCAAGACAGGGGCTTGAAGCTTTCTTT
TRBJ1-1 - 14 - TRBV19 CASSILGRTMEAFF TGTGCCAGTAGTATTCTGGGACGGACTATGGAAGCTTTCTTT
TRBJ2-3 - 15 - TRBV6-1 CASSGVGLASDTQYF TGTGCCAGCAGCGGGGTAGGCCTAGCGTCAGATACGCAGTATTTT
TRBJ2-4 TRBD2 17 - TRBV5-8 CASSYPGLAEAKNIQYF TGTGCCAGCAGCTACCCGGGACTAGCGGAAGCCAAAAACATTCAGTACTTC
TRBJ2-7 TRBD2 15 - TRBV28 CASRELAGDWYEQYF TGTGCCAGCAGAGAACTAGCGGGAGATTGGTACGAGCAGTACTTC
TRBJ2-1 - 17 - TRBV7-9 CASSTPLGRAGSSEQFF TGTGCCAGCAGCACCCCCTTAGGCAGGGCGGGTTCTAGTGAGCAGTTCTTC
TRBJ2-2 TRBD2 16 - TRBV5-4 CASSPRTSGGTGELFF TGTGCCAGCAGCCCGCGGACTAGCGGAGGCACCGGGGAGCTGTTTTTT
TRBJ1-5 TRBD1 17 - TRBV7-8 CASSSFPGQGARQPQHF TGTGCCAGCAGCTCCTTCCCGGGACAGGGGGCTAGGCAGCCCCAGCATTTT
TRBJ2-2 - 14 - TRBV5-4 CASSRDGHTGELFF TGTGCCAGCAGCCGGGACGGACACACCGGGGAGCTGTTTTTT
TRBJ2-7 - 15 - TRBV5-1 CASSVTPGPGREQYF TGCGCCAGCAGCGTTACCCCGGGCCCGGGAAGAGAGCAGTACTTC
TRBJ2-5 TRBD2 14 - TRBV28 CASSQTSGTETQYF TGTGCCAGCAGTCAGACTAGCGGGACAGAGACCCAGTACTTC
TRBJ2-3 - 13 - TRBV7-9 CASVLGIGDTQYF TGTGCCAGCGTATTAGGAATCGGGGATACGCAGTATTTT
TRBJ1-5 TRBD1 16 once TRBV6-6 CASSPRDRQEHQPQHF TGTGCCAGCAGTCCCCGGGACAGACAAGAGCATCAGCCCCAGCATTTT
TRBJ2-7 - 14 - TRBV7-9 CASSLGQSVGEQYF TGTGCCAGCAGCTTAGGGCAGTCCGTGGGGGAGCAGTACTTC
TRBJ2-7 TRBD2 15 - TRBV5-1 CVSLEVAGGTYEQYF TGCGTAAGCTTGGAGGTAGCGGGAGGCACCTACGAGCAGTACTTC
TRBJ2-2 - 15 - TRBV30 CAWSAVFPNTGELFF TGTGCCTGGAGTGCAGTTTTTCCGAACACCGGGGAGCTGTTTTTT
TRBJ2-7 TRBD1 15 - TRBV7-3 CASSLGQGATYEQYF TGTGCCAGCAGCTTAGGGCAGGGGGCCACCTACGAGCAGTACTTC
TRBJ1-1 TRBD1 14 - TRBV4-1 CASSHRQGAHEAFF TGCGCCAGCAGCCATCGACAGGGAGCGCATGAAGCTTTCTTT
TRBJ1-2 TRBD1 18 - TRBV28 CASRERGTGGPLRYGYTF TGTGCCAGCAGGGAGCGTGGGACAGGGGGCCCGTTGCGCTATGGCTACACCTTC
TRBJ2-3 - 14 - TRBV2 CASSAGPTRDTQYF TGTGCCAGCAGTGCGGGACCCACCAGGGATACGCAGTATTTT
TRBJ2-3 TRBD2 15 once TRBV9 CASSVSSGSVDTQYF TGTGCCAGCAGCGTATCTAGCGGGAGTGTAGATACGCAGTATTTT